One sample yielded the 16 T cell receptor beta chains listed below, sequenced in a study of blood T cell repertoires in COVID-19. Clones were sequenced by immunoSEQ multiplex PCR, and TCRdb holds only the in-frame ones, with some missing. The sample comprises a few hundred thousand clones, 80% to 90% of which are singletons, and around 2.2% rests with the top ten. Sequenced input: PBMCs or T cells enriched from blood (not recorded which). These receptors were obtained from a man between 25 and 39 years old who had recovered from COVID-19.

The chain has TRBV3-1 (or the pseudogene TRBV3-2) and TRBJ1-4, with D uncertain. The germline gives CDR1 LGHDT, CDR2 YNNKEL (reference sequence). Trimming cost V 0 bases and J 5 bases, with 13 bases left between them. This CDR3 has 16 residues. CDR3 loop: CASSQDLRSGNEKLFF. Here the CDR3 DNA reads TGTGCCAGCAGCCAAGATCTGCGTTCCGGGAATGAAAAACTGTTTTTT.

The rearrangement joins TRBV9 to TRBJ2-1; 8 bases match TRBD1. Trimming took 4 bases from V and 7 from J; bases not matched to a gene: 10. CDR1 is SGDLS and CDR2 is YYNGEE in the germline V gene. CDR3 length equals 15 residues. CDR3 nucleotide sequence: TGTGCCAGCAGCCCATCCCCGGGACAGGAGAATGAGCAGTTCTTC. Translating gives CASSPSPGQENEQFF. Filled out from reference TRBV9 and TRBJ2-1, the complete variable domain reads DSGVTQTPKHLITATGQRVTLRCSPRSGDLSVYWYQQSLDQGLQFLIQYYNGEERAKGNILERFSAQQFPDLHSELNLSSLELGDSALYFCASSPSPGQENEQFFGPGTRLTVL.

J is TRBJ2-5 and V is TRBV7-8, with 13 bases identical to TRBD2. Germline V CDR1 and CDR2: SGHVS, FQNEAQ. The CDR3 covers 16 residues. The V gene end was trimmed by 6 bases and the J gene end by 4 bases; junction bases not matched to a gene: 8. The CDR3 DNA reads as TGTGCCAGCAGAGTTACTAGCGGGGGGGCTTTAGAGACCCAGTACTTC. Its protein is CASRVTSGGALETQYF. Looking up the rest from reference TRBV7-8 and TRBJ2-5 gives the full variable domain: GAGVSQSPRYKVAKRGQDVALRCDPISGHVSLFWYQQALGQGPEFLTYFQNEAQLDKSGLPSDRFFAERPEGSVSTLKIQRTQQEDSAVYLCASRVTSGGALETQYFGPGTRLLVL.

The CDR3 loop is CASSVNLGGPRRNEQFF. CDR3 sequence (DNA): TGTGCCAGCAGCGTAAACCTCGGGGGGCCAAGGAGGAATGAGCAGTTCTTC. The J gene is TRBJ2-1, the V gene TRBV9; perhaps TRBD2 as D (7 bases). Trimming cost V 1 base and J 7 bases, with 21 bases left between them. The germline gives CDR1 SGDLS, CDR2 YYNGEE. The CDR3 is 17 amino acids.

J is TRBJ1-5 and V is TRBV6-1; unclear D gene. The CDR3 spans 13 residues. Germline V lookup: CDR1 MNHNS, CDR2 SASEGT. The germline V and J ends were trimmed by 3 bases and 4 bases, with 7 bases remaining between them. In DNA, the CDR3 is TGTGCCAGCAGTGAGGGGAGGAATCAGCCCCAGCATTTT. Its protein is CASSEGRNQPQHF.

For this clone: Other DNA sequences from this sample encode an identical CDR3 as well. The chain recombines TRBV7-2 with TRBJ2-1; 8 nucleotides line up with TRBD1. The CDR3 is 16 residues long. CDR1 SGHTA and CDR2 FQGNSA come from the germline V gene. V lost 5 bases and J lost 0; bases outside the gene matches: 6. The chain's CDR3 is CASSPGTGSSYNEQFF. The CDR3 DNA reads TGTGCCAGCAGCCCTGGGACAGGCAGCTCCTACAATGAGCAGTTCTTC.

The chain employs TRBV5-1 and TRBJ1-1, with 7 bases that match TRBD1. The CDR3 is made up of 13 amino acids. V was clipped by 2 bases and J by 6 bases; unmatched bases: 4. Germline-derived CDR1 and CDR2 are SGHRS and YFSETQ. The CDR3, as DNA: TGCGCCAGCAGCTTACAGGGGCAGGCTGAAGCTTTCTTT. It encodes CASSLQGQAEAFF.

The gene calls are TRBV6-1 and TRBJ1-5, with TRBD1 as a possible D gene (5 bases). CDR1 and CDR2 (germline): MNHNS, SASEGT. The CDR3 is made up of 13 amino acids. V was trimmed by 2 bases and J by 6 bases, leaving 8 bases between them. This CDR3 is CASSEFGAQPQHF. CDR3 coding DNA: TGTGCCAGCAGTGAATTTGGGGCTCAGCCCCAGCATTTT.

V gene TRBV2 combines with J gene TRBJ1-4; no definite D call. CDR1 SNHLY and CDR2 FYNNEI come from the germline V gene. V was pared by 3 bases and J by 5 bases, with 7 bases between. The CDR3 runs 13 residues. The CDR3 bases are TGTGCCAGCAGTGATCCCCGGAATGAAAAACTGTTTTTT. This codes for CASSDPRNEKLFF.

V usage is TRBV20-1 and J usage is TRBJ1-4, with D perhaps matching TRBD1 (6 bases). Trimming left V 3 bases short and J 6 bases short, with 11 bases between. Germline-derived CDR1 and CDR2 are DFQATT and SNEGSKA (reference sequence). The CDR3 runs to 13 residues. The CDR3 DNA sequence: TGCAGTGCTAGTAAGGGGGTAGATGAAAAACTGTTTTTT. It yields the protein CSASKGVDEKLFF.

The rearrangement joins TRBV5-6 to TRBJ2-4; TRBD1 might be the D (6 bases). CDR3 length: 18 residues. Germline values: CDR1 SGHDT, CDR2 YYEEEE. The V gene lost 4 bases and the J gene lost 0 bases, with 20 bases spanning the gap. The CDR3 coding sequence is TGTGCCAGCAGCGCTGTGGTTATGACACAGGGAGCCAAAAACATTCAGTACTTC. Encoded protein: CASSAVVMTQGAKNIQYF.

J is TRBJ1-6 and V is TRBV7-9; 9 bases match TRBD1. This CDR3 region has 19 residues. Germline CDR1 and CDR2: SEHNR and FQNEAQ (reference sequence). The V segment lost 5 bases and the J segment 4 bases; nucleotides outside the gene matches: 15. The CDR3 here is CASSLTPGTGSGYNSPLHF. In DNA form, the CDR3 reads TGTGCCAGCAGCCTTACCCCAGGGACAGGGAGCGGGTATAATTCACCCCTCCACTTT. The full variable domain, rest sourced from reference TRBV7-9 and TRBJ1-6, is DTGVSQNPRHKITKRGQNVTFRCDPISEHNRLYWYRQTLGQGPEFLTYFQNEAQLEKSRLLSDRFSAERPKGSFSTLEIQRTEQGDSAMYLCASSLTPGTGSGYNSPLHFGNGTRLTVT.

The chain links TRBV25-1 to TRBJ1-1, with TRBD1 identical over 8 bases. CDR1 is MGHDK and CDR2 is SYGVNS in the germline V gene. V was clipped by 5 bases and J by 4 bases; unmatched bases: 3. The CDR3 is 13 residues long. The CDR3 DNA reads as TGTGCCAGCAGTTATACAGGGGGCACTGAAGCTTTCTTT. Translation: CASSYTGGTEAFF. The full variable domain, in which reference TRBV25-1 and TRBJ1-1 provide the parts outside the CDR3, is EADIYQTPRYLVIGTGKKITLECSQTMGHDKMYWYQQDPGMELHLIHYSYGVNSTEKGDLSSESTVSRIRTEHFPLTLESARPSHTSQYLCASSYTGGTEAFFGQGTRLTVV.

The chain carries TRBV5-1 and TRBJ1-2; 10 bases are shared with TRBD1. This CDR3 region has 14 residues. Germline V CDR1 and CDR2: SGHRS, YFSETQ. The V gene end was trimmed by 5 bases and the J gene end by 7 bases; junction bases not matched to a gene: 8. CDR3 region: CASRIGTGAAGYTF. In nucleotides, the CDR3 is TGCGCCAGCAGGATAGGGACAGGGGCTGCTGGCTACACCTTC. Using reference TRBV5-1 and TRBJ1-2 for the parts outside the CDR3, the full variable domain is KAGVTQTPRYLIKTRGQQVTLSCSPISGHRSVSWYQQTPGQGLQFLFEYFSETQRNKGNFPGRFSGRQFSNSRSEMNVSTLELGDSALYLCASRIGTGAAGYTFGSGTRLTVV.

The rearrangement joins TRBV6-5 to TRBJ1-4; 8 positions match TRBD1. This CDR3 spans 15 amino acids. V trimming: 4 bases; J trimming: 5 bases; junction bases outside the gene matches: 6. Germline V gene lookup returns CDR1 MNHEY and CDR2 SVGAGI. The CDR3 sequence: CASSSQGAKNEKLFF. The CDR3 DNA reads TGTGCCAGCAGTTCCCAGGGGGCTAAGAATGAAAAACTGTTTTTT.

This chain uses TRBV10-3 with TRBJ1-1; D is undetermined. Germline V gene lookup returns CDR1 ENHRY and CDR2 SYGVKD. The length of the CDR3 is 12 residues. V was cut by 3 bases and J by 5 bases, with 7 bases left in between. In DNA, the CDR3 is TGTGCCATCAGTGATTCCCTGACTGAAGCTTTCTTT. Protein sequence: CAISDSLTEAFF.